What follows are 8 T cell receptor beta chains derived from one specimen sequenced in a study of PD-L1 blockade in urothelial cancer (dated by TCRdb to the late 2010s). The receptor library was made with the immunoSEQ multiplex PCR assay. The clones in this table, taken by TCRdb from immuneACCESS, are in-frame only. Not every clone is retained; where verified, under half of the shortfall comes from an unresolved V gene, and the cause of the rest is unknown. For this sample there are 68,000 or so clones; roughly 76% appear just once. The ten most abundant clones make up 4.5% to 6% of the sample. The time point label, as the study defines it: pretreatment peripheral blood. This material consisted of PBMCs, taken around atezolizumab (anti-PD-L1) treatment. These receptor sequences come from a man between 65 and 85 years old with urothelial cancer.

The genes are TRBV19 and TRBJ1-2, with TRBD1 matching 8 bases. The CDR3 extends over 14 amino acids. Trimming removed 4 bases from V and 4 bases from J; junction bases left unmatched: 5. Germline V gene data show CDR1 as LNHDA and CDR2 as SQIVND (reference sequence). DNA for the CDR3: TGTGCCAGTAGTAGTCGGACAGGGCCCTATGGCTACACCTTC. Its protein is CASSSRTGPYGYTF.

The genes are TRBV10-1 and TRBJ2-2; 9 bases fit TRBD2. V lost 2 bases, J lost 6 bases, and 7 bases stayed unmatched. Per the germline V gene, CDR1 is WNHNN and CDR2 is SYGVQD (reference sequence). This CDR3 is 16 amino acids long. The CDR3: CASSEAGGLGAGELFF. In DNA form, the CDR3 reads TGCGCCAGCAGTGAGGCGGGGGGGCTGGGTGCCGGGGAGCTGTTTTTT.

The chain recombines TRBV25-1 with TRBJ1-2; possibly TRBD1 for D (6 bases). The CDR3 has 14 residues. The germline V gene encodes CDR1 MGHDK and CDR2 SYGVNS. Between the trimmed V and J ends, which lost 4 bases and 3 bases, there was a span of 12 bases. The CDR3, as DNA: TGTGCCAGCAGTGTGGCAGGGGTGGACTATGGCTACACCTTC. This gives the protein CASSVAGVDYGYTF.

J is TRBJ2-7 and V is TRBV9, with D hard to call. Germline CDR1 SGDLS, CDR2 YYNGEE. The V end was cut by 0 bases, the J end by 2 bases, with 9 bases between. There are 14 residues in the CDR3. DNA of the CDR3: TGTGCCAGCAGCGTAGGACAAGCCCCCTACGAGCAGTACTTC. Translating it yields CASSVGQAPYEQYF.

The chain joins TRBV5-1 to TRBJ1-4; possibly TRBD1 for D (6 bases). The CDR3 spans 14 residues. Trimming shortened V by 5 bases and J by 1 base, and 9 bases separated the two germline ends. Germline CDR1 and CDR2: SGHRS and YFSETQ. The chain's CDR3 is CASSQDRTNEKLFF. DNA for the CDR3: TGCGCCAGCAGTCAGGACAGAACTAATGAAAAACTGTTTTTT.

V and J are TRBV29-1 and TRBJ1-5; D not resolved. V was clipped by 4 bases and J by 9 bases, with 16 bases between them. This CDR3 comprises 13 residues. Germline V lookup: CDR1 SQVTM, CDR2 ANQGSEA. The CDR3 spells CSVVVAVGRPQHF. The CDR3 DNA reads as TGCAGCGTTGTTGTTGCTGTCGGTCGGCCCCAGCATTTT.

This chain uses TRBV11-1 with TRBJ1-3, with unresolved D. This CDR3 region has 12 residues. Germline CDR1 is SGHAT and CDR2 is FQDESV (reference sequence). Trimming removed 5 bases from V and 2 bases from J, with 4 bases in between. CDR3 nucleotides: TGTGCCAGCAGCATCACTGGAAACACCATATATTTT. Amino acid sequence: CASSITGNTIYF.

This chain connects TRBV15 to TRBJ2-1; 11 bases map to TRBD2. The CDR3 is 18 amino acids. Per the germline V gene, CDR1 is LNHNV and CDR2 is YYDKDF (reference sequence). J was trimmed by 6 bases and V by 1 base; bases with no gene match: 11. CDR3 residues: CATSRGPLAGGSLNEQFF. DNA for the CDR3: TGTGCCACCAGCAGAGGGCCTCTAGCGGGGGGATCCCTCAATGAGCAGTTCTTC.